The next 23 T cell receptor beta chains were all read from a single sample in a study of T cell responses to AZD1222 COVID-19 vaccine. Sequencing was performed with immunoSEQ multiplex PCR; in TCRdb, only in-frame clones are kept and a portion is missing. Of tens of thousands of clones listed, 88% are singletons. Sequenced here: peripheral blood, sampled on day 0 of MenACWY control vaccination. These TCRs come from an adult in good health.

The chain employs TRBV19 and TRBJ2-3; 11 bases fit TRBD2. With V trimmed by 7 bases and J by 6 bases, 9 bases remained unmatched. Germline lookup yields CDR1 LNHDA and CDR2 SQIVND (reference sequence). The CDR3 consists of 15 residues. This chain's CDR3 is CASKSSGGAVDTQYF. CDR3 bases: TGTGCCAGTAAAAGTAGCGGGGGGGCCGTGGATACGCAGTATTTT.

This clone has only a few counts. The CDR3: CASSPWDRGSSYNSPLHF. The CDR3 nucleotides read TGTGCCAGCAGTCCCTGGGACAGGGGAAGCTCCTATAATTCACCCCTCCACTTT. V gene TRBV27 combines with J gene TRBJ1-6, with TRBD1 identical over 10 bases. Germline CDR1 is MNHEY and CDR2 is SMNVEV (reference sequence). V gave up 5 bases and J gave up 0 bases; unmatched junction bases: 7. The CDR3 extends over 18 amino acids.

The rearrangement links TRBV4-3 to TRBJ1-2; D call uncertain. Deletions cut 0 bases from V and 3 bases from J, with 11 bases between. The CDR3 has 15 residues. The germline gives CDR1 LGHNA, CDR2 YSLEER. This CDR3 is CASSQDRKVDYGYTF. The DNA of the CDR3 is TGCGCCAGCAGCCAAGATAGAAAGGTAGACTATGGCTACACCTTC.

The chain carries TRBV7-3 and TRBJ2-5; 14 bases fit TRBD2. CDR3 length: 15 residues. Germline V gene data show CDR1 as SGHTA and CDR2 as FQGTGA. Losses at the gene ends were 5 bases for V and 6 bases for J; bases not matched to a gene: 5. The CDR3 DNA is TGTGCCAGCAGCCCAGGACTAGCGGGGGGCCAGACCCAGTACTTC. Translation gives CASSPGLAGGQTQYF.

The chain carries TRBV28 and TRBJ2-7; D ambiguous. The V end was cut by 5 bases, the J end by 4 bases, with 15 bases between. Germline values: CDR1 MDHEN, CDR2 SYDVKM. The CDR3 contains 14 residues. The CDR3 DNA sequence: TGTGCCAGCAGTCCCGGTGTGTTACCTTACGAGCAGTACTTC. Translating it yields CASSPGVLPYEQYF.

The chain joins TRBV7-8 to TRBJ1-6, with 9 bases identical to TRBD1. There are 15 residues in the CDR3. Germline V gene lookup returns CDR1 SGHVS and CDR2 FQNEAQ. V shed 1 base, J shed 6 bases, and the junction held 1 base outside the gene matches. CDR3: CASSLGDRVNSPLHF. CDR3 nucleotide sequence: TGTGCCAGCAGCTTAGGGGACAGGGTTAATTCACCCCTCCACTTT. The full variable domain, with the rest looked up from reference TRBV7-8 and TRBJ1-6, is GAGVSQSPRYKVAKRGQDVALRCDPISGHVSLFWYQQALGQGPEFLTYFQNEAQLDKSGLPSDRFFAERPEGSVSTLKIQRTQQEDSAVYLCASSLGDRVNSPLHFGNGTRLTVT.

This clone was recorded only once. V usage is TRBV19 and J usage is TRBJ1-2, with D possibly matching TRBD1 (5 bases). The CDR3 runs to 16 residues. The germline V gene has CDR1 LNHDA and CDR2 SQIVND (reference sequence). Trimming stripped 8 bases from V and 3 bases from J, with 22 bases between. CDR3 sequence: CASSNSGPAWDYGYTF. CDR3 sequence (DNA): TGTGCCAGTTCCAACTCGGGGCCCGCGTGGGACTATGGCTACACCTTC.

This clone was counted only a few times. The J gene is TRBJ1-4, the V gene TRBV2; a possible D gene is TRBD1 (5 bases). V gave up 6 bases and J gave up 0 bases, with 8 bases separating them. The germline CDR1 and CDR2 sequences are SNHLY and FYNNEI. This CDR3 has 14 amino acids. CDR3 sequence (DNA): TGTGCCAGCAGCCAGGGTTCAACTAATGAAAAACTGTTTTTT. This translates into CASSQGSTNEKLFF.

The chain recombines TRBV7-2 with TRBJ1-2, with TRBD1 matching over 9 bases. Germline V gene data show CDR1 as SGHTA and CDR2 as FQGNSA. V gave up 6 bases and J gave up 4 bases; unmatched junction bases: 12. The CDR3 spans 16 residues. The CDR3 loop reads CASRILLDRGLYGYTF. The CDR3 DNA sequence: TGTGCCAGCAGAATCTTGTTGGACAGGGGACTCTATGGCTACACCTTC. The full variable domain, with the rest looked up from reference TRBV7-2 and TRBJ1-2, is GAGVSQSPSNKVTEKGKDVELRCDPISGHTALYWYRQSLGQGLEFLIYFQGNSAPDKSGLPSDRFSAERTGGSVSTLTIQRTQQEDSAVYLCASRILLDRGLYGYTFGSGTRLTVV.

This sequence joins TRBV7-3 and TRBJ1-3; TRBD1 matches 9 bases. Unmatched junction bases numbered 3, after V lost 5 bases and J lost 1 base. The length of the CDR3 is 15 residues. Per the germline V gene, CDR1 is SGHTA and CDR2 is FQGTGA. CDR3 in DNA: TGTGCCAGCAGCCCGACAGGGGGGTCTGGAAACACCATATATTTT. Translation: CASSPTGGSGNTIYF.

The rearrangement uses TRBV18 and TRBJ2-7; D is unclear. The CDR3 is 13 amino acids. The V end lost 1 base, the J end lost 2 bases, and 6 bases lay between the germline ends. Germline V lookup: CDR1 KGHSH, CDR2 LQKENI. The CDR3 sequence is CASSPQGAYEQYF. For the CDR3, the DNA is TGTGCCAGCTCACCACAGGGTGCCTACGAGCAGTACTTC.

This clone was detected only once. The chain has TRBV18 and TRBJ1-1, with unresolved D. CDR1 and CDR2 (germline): KGHSH, LQKENI. V dropped 0 bases and J dropped 4 bases, with 6 bases sitting between them. The CDR3 is made up of 13 amino acids. Written as DNA, the CDR3 is TGTGCCAGCTCACCACCCGGTATCACTGAAGCTTTCTTT. Amino acid sequence: CASSPPGITEAFF.

The gene calls are TRBV20-1 and TRBJ1-2; no firm D call. CDR1 DFQATT and CDR2 SNEGSKA come from the germline V gene (reference sequence). This CDR3 has 10 amino acids. V lost 7 bases to trimming and J lost 5 bases, with 8 bases between them. The CDR3 region has the DNA TGCAGTGGTTCCGGGTATGGCTACACCTTC. Its protein is CSGSGYGYTF.

The chain joins TRBV6-4 to TRBJ2-3; D may match TRBD1 or TRBD2 (5 bases each). Deletions cut 7 bases from V and 6 bases from J, with 23 bases between. This CDR3 comprises 16 residues. Looked up from germline, CDR1 is MRHNA and CDR2 is SNTAGT. DNA of the CDR3: TGTGCCAGCACCCTCCGGGACCTACCTCGGTGGGATACGCAGTATTTT. Translating it yields CASTLRDLPRWDTQYF.

The chain combines TRBV27 with TRBJ1-2; tentative D call: TRBD1 (6 bases). The CDR3 sequence is 14 residues long. Trimming shortened V by 6 bases and J by 4 bases, and 15 bases separated the two germline ends. Germline CDR1 reads MNHEY; CDR2 reads SMNVEV (reference sequence). The CDR3 loop reads CASRDTGMGYGYTF. In DNA, the CDR3 is TGTGCCAGCAGAGACACAGGGATGGGCTATGGCTACACCTTC.

This clone was counted once. The rearrangement uses TRBV6-5 and TRBJ1-4, with D unclear. CDR3 size: 14 residues. The V gene lost 10 bases and the J gene lost 4 bases, with 16 bases spanning the gap. Germline loops: CDR1 MNHEY, CDR2 SVGAGI. This CDR3 is CATRSGVNNEKLFF. The CDR3 DNA is TGTGCCACCAGGAGCGGGGTCAATAATGAAAAACTGTTTTTT.

The chain is built from TRBV5-4 and TRBJ1-3, with 8 bases matching TRBD1. Germline lookup yields CDR1 SGHNT and CDR2 YYREEE (reference sequence). V lost 5 bases and J lost 4; bases outside the gene matches: 17. CDR3 size: 18 residues. The DNA for the CDR3 is TGTGCCAGCAGTTTTGGACAGGGAAGAATGAGCTCCGGAAACACCATATATTTT. It translates to CASSFGQGRMSSGNTIYF. Looking up the rest from reference TRBV5-4 and TRBJ1-3 gives the full variable domain: ETGVTQSPTHLIKTRGQQVTLRCSSQSGHNTVSWYQQALGQGPQFIFQYYREEENGRGNFPPRFSGLQFPNYSSELNVNALELDDSALYLCASSFGQGRMSSGNTIYFGEGSWLTVV.

This CDR3 is CASSVAEGDTDTQYF. CDR3 coding DNA: TGTGCCAGCAGCGTGGCCGAAGGGGACACAGATACGCAGTATTTT. The gene calls are TRBV9 and TRBJ2-3; D is perhaps TRBD1 (5 bases). From germline, CDR1 is SGDLS and CDR2 YYNGEE. V was pared by 2 bases and J by 2 bases, with 12 bases between. The CDR3 covers 15 residues. Full variable domain (outside the CDR3, taken from reference TRBV9 and TRBJ2-3): DSGVTQTPKHLITATGQRVTLRCSPRSGDLSVYWYQQSLDQGLQFLIQYYNGEERAKGNILERFSAQQFPDLHSELNLSSLELGDSALYFCASSVAEGDTDTQYFGPGTRLTVL.

The chain has TRBV2 and TRBJ1-4; maybe TRBD1 (6 bases). CDR1 is SNHLY, CDR2 FYNNEI, per germline. The CDR3 is 14 amino acids. The germline V and J ends were trimmed by 1 base and 7 bases, with 10 bases remaining between them. The CDR3 sequence is CASSEGGAVEKLFF. The CDR3 DNA follows: TGTGCCAGCAGTGAAGGGGGGGCCGTTGAAAAACTGTTTTTT.

V gene TRBV6-5 combines with J gene TRBJ2-1; D gene ambiguous. The germline V gene has CDR1 MNHEY and CDR2 SVGAGI. The CDR3 extends over 13 amino acids. With 6 bases removed from V and 3 bases from J, the gap between germline ends came to 9 bases. This chain's CDR3 is CASREQDYNEQFF. In nucleotides, the CDR3 is TGTGCCAGCAGGGAGCAGGACTACAATGAGCAGTTCTTC.

The V gene is TRBV11-2, the J gene TRBJ2-7, with D perhaps being TRBD1 or TRBD2 (5 bases each). Trimming shortened V by 1 base and J by 5 bases, and 9 bases separated the two germline ends. This CDR3 region has 13 residues. Germline V lookup: CDR1 SGHAT, CDR2 FQNNGV. CDR3 sequence (DNA): TGTGCCAGCAGCTTAGGAGGGGTCCACGAGCAGTACTTC. Translated: CASSLGGVHEQYF.

The gene calls are TRBV14 and TRBJ2-7, with D maybe TRBD2 (5 bases). Looked up from germline, CDR1 is SGHDN and CDR2 is FVKESK. The CDR3 runs to 13 residues. The V and J ends lost 0 bases and 9 bases respectively, with 12 bases between them. CDR3 sequence reads: CASSQELDSAQYF. CDR3 DNA: TGTGCCAGCAGCCAAGAGTTGGACTCCGCGCAGTACTTC. Filled out from reference TRBV14 and TRBJ2-7, the complete variable domain reads EAGVTQFPSHSVIEKGQTVTLRCDPISGHDNLYWYRRVMGKEIKFLLHFVKESKQDESGMPNNRFLAERTGGTYSTLKVQPAELEDSGVYFCASSQELDSAQYFGPGTRLTVT.

The chain couples TRBV11-3 to TRBJ1-1; D not certain. Looked up from germline, CDR1 is SGHNT and CDR2 is YENEEA. The CDR3 extends over 14 amino acids. V lost 1 base, J lost 2 bases, and 8 bases lay in between. The CDR3 region is CASSLGRGNTEAFF. CDR3 DNA: TGTGCCAGCAGCTTAGGACGCGGTAACACTGAAGCTTTCTTT.